This T cell receptor (beta chain) is drawn from a study of shared clonotypes between healthy human individuals. To note about this clone: Its target is unknown.

Study observations and caveats: A handful of donors shared 4.5% to 6.5% of their naive CD4 clonotypes. Estimated richness values were generally larger in naive subsets than in memory subsets.

The CDR3 runs 15 residues. Trimming stripped 0 bases from V and 3 bases from J, with 12 bases between. Germline V gene lookup returns CDR1 SGHVS and CDR2 FQNEAQ. Genomic DNA of each subset was evenly split across several immunoSEQ plates. As processed by the authors: There were no quality scores in the junction-only immunoSEQ sequences, so filtering differed. The protocol was immunoSEQ multiplex PCR, while the TCRdb copy is restricted to in-frame clones and leaves out a portion. The DNA gave D and trimming, while V, J and clone size come from that table. This sample carries millions of clones, 95% of them seen once, and the ten largest clones take 0.1% to 0.15%.

The sequencing input was naive CD4+ T cells sorted from blood. The sample's subset: CD45RA+ positively selected. The sequence came from a young man in good health. The chain is built from TRBV7-8 and TRBJ2-7; D assignment may be TRBD1 or TRBD2 (6 bases each). CDR3 nucleotides: TGTGCCAGCAGCTTAGCGCGGAGGGGGGACTACGAGCAGTACTTC. It codes for CASSLARRGDYEQYF.